This T cell receptor beta chain was sequenced for a study of OX40 agonist ivuxolimab in advanced cancers. As for the study in general: Patients were given ivuxolimab, an antibody that agonizes OX40 (CD134).

The table lists this clone with a count of one. Between the trimmed V and J ends, which lost 6 bases and 6 bases, there was a span of 23 bases. Germline CDR1 PRHDT, CDR2 FYEKMQ (reference sequence). This CDR3 spans 16 amino acids. TCRdb's table, derived via immunoSEQ multiplex PCR, lists solely in-frame clones and lacks some. The sample has about 71,000 clones, around 94% seen once. This material consisted of CD4+ or CD8+ T cells sorted from blood, taken in a trial of the OX40 agonist ivuxolimab. The receptor comes from an adult with an advanced solid tumor such as melanoma, head and neck, liver or kidney cancer. This rearrangement joins TRBV13 to TRBJ1-2; D perhaps matches TRBD1 (6 bases). Here the CDR3 DNA reads TGTGCCAGCAGACTCCGTCGGGACATACGAAGCGATGGCTACACCTTC. This sequence encodes CASRLRRDIRSDGYTF.